These 20 T cell receptor beta chains came from one sample sequenced in a study of cytomegalovirus exposure and HLA in healthy donors. Primers included in the PCR were 60 Vbeta and 13 Jbeta primers. The assay was immunoSEQ multiplex PCR, and TCRdb's table has in-frame clones only and misses some. The sample lists tens of thousands of clones, around 76% occurring once. The sample comprised PBMCs. Receptors were obtained from a man aged 30-40 years in good health and CMV-seronegative.

V is TRBV29-1 and J is TRBJ1-2, with 11 bases lining up with TRBD1. This CDR3 contains 14 residues. J lost 7 bases, V lost 3 bases, and 7 bases had no gene match. CDR1 is SQVTM, CDR2 ANQGSEA, per germline. This chain's CDR3 is CSVDRTGGAGGYTF. CDR3 nucleotides: TGCAGCGTTGACAGGACAGGGGGCGCGGGTGGCTACACCTTC.

This clone occurred a few times. V gene TRBV10-3 combines with J gene TRBJ1-1, with D possibly matching TRBD1 (6 bases). The CDR3 length is 14 residues. Trimming left V 7 bases short and J 3 bases short, with 15 bases between. CDR1 is ENHRY, CDR2 SYGVKD, per germline. The CDR3 nucleotides read TGTGCCATCACCACGACAGGAACCGACACTGAAGCTTTCTTT. Translated, it gives CAITTTGTDTEAFF.

This chain connects TRBV2 to TRBJ1-4; 8 bases are a match to TRBD1. V dropped 7 bases and J dropped 8; count of bases not matched to a gene: 9. The CDR3 has 14 residues. Germline V gene sequence: CDR1 SNHLY, CDR2 FYNNEI. The CDR3 region is CASIRGQDGEKLFF. The CDR3 DNA reads as TGTGCCAGCATCAGGGGGCAGGATGGGGAAAAACTGTTTTTT.

This chain uses TRBV5-4 with TRBJ2-5, with D perhaps TRBD2 (5 bases). This CDR3 comprises 14 residues. Looked up from germline, CDR1 is SGHNT and CDR2 is YYREEE (reference sequence). V was trimmed by 3 bases and J by 3 bases, leaving 12 bases between them. For the CDR3, the DNA is TGTGCCAGCAGCTCTCTCCGGGGAGAAGAGACCCAGTACTTC. Its translation: CASSSLRGEETQYF.

This clone occurred a few times. At the DNA level, this CDR3 is encoded by other sequences in the same sample as well. The chain joins TRBV6-1 to TRBJ2-7, with D tentatively TRBD2 (6 bases). This CDR3 comprises 14 residues. Germline CDR1 MNHNS, CDR2 SASEGT. V lost 1 base and J lost 5, with 12 bases in between. This CDR3 is CASSEVGGADEQYV. CDR3 in DNA: TGTGCCAGCAGTGAAGTGGGCGGGGCCGACGAGCAGTACGTC.

DNA for the CDR3: TGTGCCAGCAGGGGGGACAGAACCCCTCGTGGCTATGGCTACACCTTC. It is translated as CASRGDRTPRGYGYTF. V gene TRBV28 combines with J gene TRBJ1-2, with 7 bases aligning to TRBD1. Per germline, CDR1 MDHEN and CDR2 SYDVKM. The CDR3 covers 16 residues. After removal of 6 bases from V and 4 bases from J, the junction contained 14 bases not matched to a gene.

This sequence joins TRBV11-1 and TRBJ1-1, with D uncertain. The V end was cut by 1 base, the J end by 0 bases, with 3 bases between. There are 13 residues in the CDR3. Germline CDR1 and CDR2: SGHAT and FQDESV (reference sequence). Here the CDR3 reads CASSLDMNTEAFF. DNA of the CDR3: TGTGCCAGCAGCTTAGACATGAACACTGAAGCTTTCTTT. The whole variable domain, filled in from reference TRBV11-1 and TRBJ1-1, reads EAEVAQSPRYKITEKSQAVAFWCDPISGHATLYWYRQILGQGPELLVQFQDESVVDDSQLPKDRFSAERLKGVDSTLKIQPAELGDSAMYLCASSLDMNTEAFFGQGTRLTVV.

The chain employs TRBV27 and TRBJ2-3; TRBD1 matches at 8 bases. V lost 6 bases and J lost 3; bases outside the gene matches: 14. The CDR3 length is 17 residues. CDR1 and CDR2 (germline): MNHEY, SMNVEV (reference sequence). DNA of the CDR3: TGTGCCAGCAGACCCAGACAGGGGACGTCGGGGACAGATACGCAGTATTTT. The encoded protein is CASRPRQGTSGTDTQYF.

V gene TRBV7-2 combines with J gene TRBJ2-7, with 7 bases lining up with TRBD1. V trimming: 2 bases; J trimming: 4 bases; junction bases outside the gene matches: 2. Germline values: CDR1 SGHTA, CDR2 FQGNSA. CDR3 length equals 13 residues. The chain's CDR3 is CASSLRDRYEQYF. CDR3 DNA: TGTGCCAGCAGCTTACGGGACAGATACGAGCAGTACTTC. Full variable domain (rest looked up from reference TRBV7-2 and TRBJ2-7): GAGVSQSPSNKVTEKGKDVELRCDPISGHTALYWYRQSLGQGLEFLIYFQGNSAPDKSGLPSDRFSAERTGGSVSTLTIQRTQQEDSAVYLCASSLRDRYEQYFGPGTRLTVT.

This clone was observed a few times. V usage is TRBV5-6 and J usage is TRBJ1-3; 8 bases match TRBD1. Germline trimming cut 4 bases from V and 2 bases from J; bases unmatched to any gene: 2. The CDR3 has 14 amino acids. CDR1 and CDR2 from the germline V gene are SGHDT and YYEEEE. For the CDR3, the DNA is TGTGCCAGCAGCCCGACAGGGGCTGGAAACACCATATATTTT. This sequence encodes CASSPTGAGNTIYF.

This chain uses TRBV10-3 with TRBJ1-3; TRBD1 aligns across 9 bases. After removal of 6 bases from V and 0 bases from J, the junction contained 6 bases not matched to a gene. The CDR3 totals 16 residues. Germline CDR1 ENHRY, CDR2 SYGVKD. The CDR3 is CAISQQGAISGNTIYF. The DNA for the CDR3 is TGTGCCATCAGCCAACAGGGGGCGATCTCTGGAAACACCATATATTTT.

The chain links TRBV28 to TRBJ2-1; TRBD2 agrees at 9 bases. Germline V gene data show CDR1 as MDHEN and CDR2 as SYDVKM. The CDR3 contains 13 residues. Trimming cost V 5 bases and J 8 bases; bases outside gene matches: 4. The CDR3 region has the DNA TGTGCCAGCAGTCTCGGGACTAGCCATGAGCAGTTCTTC. Its translation: CASSLGTSHEQFF.

The chain has TRBV25-1 and TRBJ1-2; D is uncertain. V was shortened by 0 bases and J by 6 bases, with 8 bases between the two germline ends. Germline CDR1 reads MGHDK; CDR2 reads SYGVNS. CDR3 size: 13 residues. The CDR3 region is CASSEYQRDGYTF. CDR3 DNA sequence: TGTGCCAGCAGTGAATACCAACGAGATGGCTACACCTTC.

The V and J genes are TRBV7-9 and TRBJ2-7, with D perhaps TRBD2 (5 bases). The CDR3 totals 15 residues. Germline lookup yields CDR1 SEHNR and CDR2 FQNEAQ (reference sequence). V was cut by 1 base and J by 4 bases, with 14 bases left in between. DNA of the CDR3: TGTGCCAGCAGCTTAGATCTCCCCCGAGGGTACGAGCAGTACTTC. Translation: CASSLDLPRGYEQYF.

This clone was seen more than once but under ten times. The J gene is TRBJ2-7, the V gene TRBV6-5; a weak D match, TRBD1 (5 bases). Looked up from germline, CDR1 is MNHEY and CDR2 is SVGAGI. The CDR3 totals 12 residues. Trimming left V 6 bases short and J 12 bases short, with 18 bases between. The CDR3 DNA reads TGTGCCAGCAGCCCGGACAATCTTAGGATGTACTTC. Residues: CASSPDNLRMYF.

The rearrangement joins TRBV11-3 to TRBJ1-1, with TRBD1 identical over 9 bases. V shed 2 bases and J 4 bases; nucleotides not matched to a gene: 14. The CDR3 runs 18 residues. Germline CDR1 and CDR2: SGHNT and YENEEA. The CDR3 DNA sequence: TGTGCCAGCAGCTTACGAGCCGGGACAGGGTACGGTCGCACTGAAGCTTTCTTT. Translation gives CASSLRAGTGYGRTEAFF. Complete variable domain (other parts from reference TRBV11-3 and TRBJ1-1): EAGVVQSPRYKIIEKKQPVAFWCNPISGHNTLYWYLQNLGQGPELLIRYENEEAVDDSQLPKDRFSAERLKGVDSTLKIQPAELGDSAVYLCASSLRAGTGYGRTEAFFGQGTRLTVV.

The CDR3 bases are TGTGCCAGCAGCTTAGGGGGGGGTGGGCAGTTCTTC. It is translated as CASSLGGGGQFF. This chain links TRBV7-3 with TRBJ2-1, with 7 bases lining up with TRBD2. Germline loops: CDR1 SGHTA, CDR2 FQGTGA. CDR3 size: 12 residues. After removal of 2 bases from V and 12 bases from J, the junction contained 4 bases not matched to a gene.

A remark on this clone: The same CDR3 also results from other DNA sequences found in this sample. The CDR3 DNA follows: TGTGCCAGCAGCTTATCGACAGGGAGTAATGAAAAACTGTTTTTT. It is translated as CASSLSTGSNEKLFF. The gene calls are TRBV7-9 and TRBJ1-4, with 7 bases matching TRBD1. The CDR3 has 15 residues. Germline trimming cut 2 bases from V and 4 bases from J; bases unmatched to any gene: 4. Germline lookup yields CDR1 SEHNR and CDR2 FQNEAQ (reference sequence).

This clone was detected once. The gene calls are TRBV5-1 and TRBJ2-3; 9 bases match TRBD2. After removal of 1 base from V and 2 bases from J, the junction contained 5 bases not matched to a gene. The germline V gene has CDR1 SGHRS and CDR2 YFSETQ. The CDR3 spans 16 residues. The CDR3 region has the DNA TGCGCCAGCAGCTTGTCCCTAGCGGGGATCACAGATACGCAGTATTTT. It encodes CASSLSLAGITDTQYF.

DNA for the CDR3: TGTGCCAGCAGCTCCAGGGCATCCGAGCAGTACGTC. The encoded protein is CASSSRASEQYV. The chain uses TRBV7-8 and TRBJ2-7; D possibly corresponds to TRBD1 (5 bases). Trimming took 4 bases from V and 6 from J, leaving 10 bases between them. CDR3 size: 12 residues. The V gene's germline CDR1 is SGHVS and CDR2 FQNEAQ.